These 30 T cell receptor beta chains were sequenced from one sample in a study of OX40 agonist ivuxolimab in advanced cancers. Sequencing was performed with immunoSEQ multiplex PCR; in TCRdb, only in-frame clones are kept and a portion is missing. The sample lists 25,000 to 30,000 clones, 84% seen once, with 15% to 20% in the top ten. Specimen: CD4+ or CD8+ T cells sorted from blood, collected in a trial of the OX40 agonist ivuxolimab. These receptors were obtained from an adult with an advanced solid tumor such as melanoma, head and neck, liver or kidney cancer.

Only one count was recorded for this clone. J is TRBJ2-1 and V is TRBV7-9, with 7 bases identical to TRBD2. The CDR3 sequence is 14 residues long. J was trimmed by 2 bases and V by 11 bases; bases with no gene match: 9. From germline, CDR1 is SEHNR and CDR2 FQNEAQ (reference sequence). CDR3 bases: TGTGCCTACACCCCGGGAGGTACCTACAATGAGCAGTTCTTC. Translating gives CAYTPGGTYNEQFF.

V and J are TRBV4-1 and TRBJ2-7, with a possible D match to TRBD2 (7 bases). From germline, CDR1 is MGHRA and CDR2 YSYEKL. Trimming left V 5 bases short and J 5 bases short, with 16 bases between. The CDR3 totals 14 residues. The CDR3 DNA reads TGCGCCAGCAGCTCGAGGGAGGGGGTCGACGAGCAGTACTTC. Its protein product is CASSSREGVDEQYF.

DNA of the CDR3: TGTGCCAGCAAGGTGGGAGGGCTGGGCTACACCTTC. Translated, it gives CASKVGGLGYTF. V is TRBV5-6 and J is TRBJ1-2; no clear D. Germline CDR1 SGHDT, CDR2 YYEEEE. Trimming removed 6 bases at V and 8 bases at J, with 14 bases between. There are 12 residues in the CDR3.

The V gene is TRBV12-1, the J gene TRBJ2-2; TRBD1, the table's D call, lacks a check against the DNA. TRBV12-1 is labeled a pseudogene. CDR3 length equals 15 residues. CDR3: CAGPGAGANTGELFF. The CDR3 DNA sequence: TGTGCCGGCCCTGGGGCAGGGGCAAACACCGGGGAGCTGTTTTTT.

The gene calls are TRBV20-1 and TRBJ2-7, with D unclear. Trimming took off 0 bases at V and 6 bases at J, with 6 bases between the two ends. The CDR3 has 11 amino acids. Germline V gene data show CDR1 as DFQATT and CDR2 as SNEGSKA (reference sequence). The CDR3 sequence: CSARDGVEQYF. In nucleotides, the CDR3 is TGCAGTGCTAGAGATGGAGTCGAGCAGTACTTC.

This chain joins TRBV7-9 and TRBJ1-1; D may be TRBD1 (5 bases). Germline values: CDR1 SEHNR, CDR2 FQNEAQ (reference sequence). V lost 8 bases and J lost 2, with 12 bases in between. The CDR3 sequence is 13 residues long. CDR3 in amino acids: CASVQGPNTEAFF. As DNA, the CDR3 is TGTGCCAGCGTTCAGGGACCAAACACTGAAGCTTTCTTT.

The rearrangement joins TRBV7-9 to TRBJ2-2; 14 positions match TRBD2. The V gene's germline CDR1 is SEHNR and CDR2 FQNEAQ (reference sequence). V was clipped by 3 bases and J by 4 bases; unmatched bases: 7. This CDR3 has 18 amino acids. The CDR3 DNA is TGTGCCAGCAGCTTGTGGGGACTAGCGGGAGAACTCACCGGGGAGCTGTTTTTT. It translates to CASSLWGLAGELTGELFF. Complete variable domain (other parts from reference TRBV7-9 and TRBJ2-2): DTGVSQNPRHKITKRGQNVTFRCDPISEHNRLYWYRQTLGQGPEFLTYFQNEAQLEKSRLLSDRFSAERPKGSFSTLEIQRTEQGDSAMYLCASSLWGLAGELTGELFFGEGSRLTVL.

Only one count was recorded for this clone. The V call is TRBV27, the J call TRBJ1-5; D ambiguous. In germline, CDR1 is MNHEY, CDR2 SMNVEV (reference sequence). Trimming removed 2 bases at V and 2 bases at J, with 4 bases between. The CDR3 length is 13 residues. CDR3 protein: CASSLVGNQPQHF. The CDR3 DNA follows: TGTGCCAGCAGTTTAGTGGGCAATCAGCCCCAGCATTTT.

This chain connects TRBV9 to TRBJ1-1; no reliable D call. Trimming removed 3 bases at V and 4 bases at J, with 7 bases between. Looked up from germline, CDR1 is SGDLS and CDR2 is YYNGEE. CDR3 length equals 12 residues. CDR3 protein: CASSEHPTEAFF. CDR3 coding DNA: TGTGCCAGCAGCGAACACCCCACTGAAGCTTTCTTT.

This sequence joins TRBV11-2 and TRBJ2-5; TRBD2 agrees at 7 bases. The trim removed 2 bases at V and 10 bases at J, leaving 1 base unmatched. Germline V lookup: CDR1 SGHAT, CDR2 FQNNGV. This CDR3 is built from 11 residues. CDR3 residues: CASSLLADQYF. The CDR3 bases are TGTGCCAGCAGCTTACTAGCGGACCAGTACTTC.

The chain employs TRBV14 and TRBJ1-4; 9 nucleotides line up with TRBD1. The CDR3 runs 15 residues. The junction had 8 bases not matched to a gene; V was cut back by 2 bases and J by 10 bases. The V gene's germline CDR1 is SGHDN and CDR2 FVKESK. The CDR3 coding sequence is TGTGCCAGCAGCCAATGGGACAGGGAGGACGCAAAACTGTTTTTT. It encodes CASSQWDREDAKLFF.

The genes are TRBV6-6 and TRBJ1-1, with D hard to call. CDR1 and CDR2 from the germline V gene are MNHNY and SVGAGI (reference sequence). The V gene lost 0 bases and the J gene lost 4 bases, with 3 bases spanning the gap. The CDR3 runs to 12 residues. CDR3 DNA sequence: TGTGCCAGCAGTTACTCAGTCACTGAAGCTTTCTTT. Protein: CASSYSVTEAFF.

CDR3 nucleotides: TGTGCCAGCAGTTGGCCTTACAATGAGCAGTTCTTC. It specifies CASSWPYNEQFF. The genes are TRBV6-5 and TRBJ2-1; no clear D. The CDR3 runs to 12 residues. The V gene's germline CDR1 is MNHEY and CDR2 SVGAGI. V was pared by 4 bases and J by 4 bases, with 5 bases between.

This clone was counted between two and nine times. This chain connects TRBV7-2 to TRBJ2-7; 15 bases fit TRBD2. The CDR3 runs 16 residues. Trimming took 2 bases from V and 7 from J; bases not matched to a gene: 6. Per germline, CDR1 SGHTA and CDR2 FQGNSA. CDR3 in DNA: TGTGCCAGCAGCTTAACCGGACTAGCGGGAGGGAGGGAGCAGTACTTC. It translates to CASSLTGLAGGREQYF.

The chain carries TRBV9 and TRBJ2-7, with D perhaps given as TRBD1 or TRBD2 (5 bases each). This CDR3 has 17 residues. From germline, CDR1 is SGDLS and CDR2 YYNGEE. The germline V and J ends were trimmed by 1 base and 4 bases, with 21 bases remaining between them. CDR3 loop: CASSVRGEGVSGYEQYF. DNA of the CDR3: TGTGCCAGCAGCGTAAGAGGGGAAGGAGTTTCGGGGTACGAGCAGTACTTC.

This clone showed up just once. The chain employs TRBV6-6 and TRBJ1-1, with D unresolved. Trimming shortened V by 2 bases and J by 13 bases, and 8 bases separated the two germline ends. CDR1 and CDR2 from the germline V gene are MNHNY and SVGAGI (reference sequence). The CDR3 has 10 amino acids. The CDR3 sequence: CASSYEEVFF. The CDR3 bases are TGTGCCAGCAGTTACGAAGAGGTTTTCTTT.

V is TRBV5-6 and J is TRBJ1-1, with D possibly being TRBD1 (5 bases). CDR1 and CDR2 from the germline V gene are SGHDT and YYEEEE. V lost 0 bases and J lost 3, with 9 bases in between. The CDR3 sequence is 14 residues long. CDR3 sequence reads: CASSLGGRDTEAFF. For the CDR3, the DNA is TGTGCCAGCAGCTTGGGGGGACGGGACACTGAAGCTTTCTTT. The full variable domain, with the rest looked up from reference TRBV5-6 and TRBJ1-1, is DAGVTQSPTHLIKTRGQQVTLRCSPKSGHDTVSWYQQALGQGPQFIFQYYEEEERQRGNFPDRFSGHQFPNYSSELNVNALLLGDSALYLCASSLGGRDTEAFFGQGTRLTVV.

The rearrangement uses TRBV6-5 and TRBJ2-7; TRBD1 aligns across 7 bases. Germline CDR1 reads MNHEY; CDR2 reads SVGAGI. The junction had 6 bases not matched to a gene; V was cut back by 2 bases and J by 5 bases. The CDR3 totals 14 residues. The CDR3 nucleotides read TGTGCCAGCAGTTACACGACAGGGTACCACGAGCAGTACTTC. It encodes CASSYTTGYHEQYF.

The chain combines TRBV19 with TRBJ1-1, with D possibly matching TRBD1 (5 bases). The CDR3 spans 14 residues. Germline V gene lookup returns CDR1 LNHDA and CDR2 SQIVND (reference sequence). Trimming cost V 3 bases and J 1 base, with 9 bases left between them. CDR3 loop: CASSIWGGNTEAFF. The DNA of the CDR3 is TGTGCCAGTAGTATTTGGGGGGGGAACACTGAAGCTTTCTTT.

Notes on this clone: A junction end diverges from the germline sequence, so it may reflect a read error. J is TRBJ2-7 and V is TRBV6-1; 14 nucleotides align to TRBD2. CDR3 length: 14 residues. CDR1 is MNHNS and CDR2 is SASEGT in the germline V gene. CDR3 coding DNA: TGTGCCATCAGTGGACTAGCGGGAGGAAACGAGCAGTACTTC. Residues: CAISGLAGGNEQYF.

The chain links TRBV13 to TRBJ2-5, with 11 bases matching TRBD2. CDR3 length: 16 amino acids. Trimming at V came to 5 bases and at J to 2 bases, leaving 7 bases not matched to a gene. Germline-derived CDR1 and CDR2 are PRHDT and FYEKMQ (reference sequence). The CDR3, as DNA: TGTGCCAGCAGCACCCGACTAGCGGGGCAACAAGAGACCCAGTACTTC. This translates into CASSTRLAGQQETQYF.

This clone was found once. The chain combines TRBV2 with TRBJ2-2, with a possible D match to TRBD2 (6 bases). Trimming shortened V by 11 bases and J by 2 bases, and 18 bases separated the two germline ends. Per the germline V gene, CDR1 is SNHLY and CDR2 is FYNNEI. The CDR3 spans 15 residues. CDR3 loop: CAQLTSWGNTGELFF. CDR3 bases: TGTGCCCAACTCACTAGCTGGGGAAACACCGGGGAGCTGTTTTTT.

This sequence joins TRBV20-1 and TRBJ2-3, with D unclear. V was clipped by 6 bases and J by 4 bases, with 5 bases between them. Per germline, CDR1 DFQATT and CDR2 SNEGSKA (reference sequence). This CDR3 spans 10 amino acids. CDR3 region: CSAVPDTQYF. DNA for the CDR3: TGCAGTGCCGTACCAGATACGCAGTATTTT.

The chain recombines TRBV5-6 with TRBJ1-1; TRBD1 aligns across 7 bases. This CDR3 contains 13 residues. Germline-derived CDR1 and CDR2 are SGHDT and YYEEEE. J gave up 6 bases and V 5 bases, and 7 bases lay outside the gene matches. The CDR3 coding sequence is TGTGCCAGCAGGGTGACAGGGTTGGCTGAAGCTTTCTTT. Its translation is CASRVTGLAEAFF.

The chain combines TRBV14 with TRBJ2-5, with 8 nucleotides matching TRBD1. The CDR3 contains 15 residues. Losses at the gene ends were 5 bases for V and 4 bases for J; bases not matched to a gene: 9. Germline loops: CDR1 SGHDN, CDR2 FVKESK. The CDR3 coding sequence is TGTGCCAGCAGCGTATCCCGACAGGGGCGAGAGACCCAGTACTTC. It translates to CASSVSRQGRETQYF.

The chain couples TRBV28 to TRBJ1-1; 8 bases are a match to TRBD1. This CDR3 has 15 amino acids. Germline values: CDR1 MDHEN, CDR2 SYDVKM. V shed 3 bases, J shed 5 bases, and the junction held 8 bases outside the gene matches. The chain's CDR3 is CASSLVTRGRTEAFF. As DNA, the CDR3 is TGTGCCAGCAGTTTGGTAACCAGGGGGCGAACTGAAGCTTTCTTT.

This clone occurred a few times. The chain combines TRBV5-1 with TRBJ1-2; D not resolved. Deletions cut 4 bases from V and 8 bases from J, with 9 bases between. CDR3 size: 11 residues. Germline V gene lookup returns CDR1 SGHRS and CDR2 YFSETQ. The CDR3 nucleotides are TGCGCCAGCAGCGCGGACGGAGGCTACACCTTC. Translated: CASSADGGYTF. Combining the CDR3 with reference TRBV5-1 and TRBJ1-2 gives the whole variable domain KAGVTQTPRYLIKTRGQQVTLSCSPISGHRSVSWYQQTPGQGLQFLFEYFSETQRNKGNFPGRFSGRQFSNSRSEMNVSTLELGDSALYLCASSADGGYTFGSGTRLTVV.

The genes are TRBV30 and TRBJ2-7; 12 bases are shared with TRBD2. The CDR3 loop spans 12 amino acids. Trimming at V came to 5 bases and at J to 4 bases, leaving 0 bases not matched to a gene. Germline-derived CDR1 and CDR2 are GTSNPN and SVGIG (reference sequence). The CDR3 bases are TGTGCCTGGGGACTAGCGGGGTACGAGCAGTACTTC. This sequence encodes CAWGLAGYEQYF.

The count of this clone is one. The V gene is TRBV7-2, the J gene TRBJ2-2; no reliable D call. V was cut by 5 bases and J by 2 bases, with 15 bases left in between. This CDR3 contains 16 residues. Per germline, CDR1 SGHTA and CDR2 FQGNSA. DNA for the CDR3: TGTGCCAGCAGCCAACGGATTAGCTATAACACCGGGGAGCTGTTTTTT. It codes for CASSQRISYNTGELFF.

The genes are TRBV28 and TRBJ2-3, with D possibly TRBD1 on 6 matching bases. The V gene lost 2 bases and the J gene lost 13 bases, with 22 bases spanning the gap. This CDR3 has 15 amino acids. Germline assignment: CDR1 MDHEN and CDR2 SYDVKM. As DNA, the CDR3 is TGTGCCAGCAGTTTAGGTATTATGGGGGCGAACGGCAAGTATTTT. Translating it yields CASSLGIMGANGKYF.